These 10 T cell receptor beta chains were all obtained from the same sample, sequenced in a study of shared clonotypes between healthy human individuals. The data were produced by immunoSEQ multiplex PCR, yet TCRdb's version contains in-frame clones alone and is incomplete. Here the sample spans about 2.4 million clones, under 95% being singletons. Material: naive CD4+ T cells from PBMCs. Regarding subset: CD45RA+ positively selected. Receptor source: a man aged 18 to 29 in good health. Some clones in this sample may be carry-over from other donors' samples.

The gene calls are TRBV6-1 and TRBJ2-5; D may be TRBD1 (6 bases). V gave up 2 bases and J gave up 0 bases, with 13 bases separating them. Germline CDR1 reads MNHNS; CDR2 reads SASEGT. The CDR3 consists of 16 residues. This chain's CDR3 is CASSENQGTYQETQYF. For the CDR3, the DNA is TGTGCCAGCAGTGAAAACCAGGGGACCTACCAAGAGACCCAGTACTTC.

V and J are TRBV6-1 and TRBJ2-7; D may match TRBD1 or TRBD2 (7 bases each). The CDR3 spans 15 residues. Germline assignment: CDR1 MNHNS and CDR2 SASEGT. The V end lost 6 bases, the J end lost 4 bases, and 19 bases lay between the germline ends. The CDR3 sequence: CASSPSGGGPYEQYF. The CDR3 region has the DNA TGTGCCAGCAGCCCATCAGGGGGGGGTCCGTACGAGCAGTACTTC.

V gene TRBV6-1 combines with J gene TRBJ1-4; D may be TRBD1 (6 bases). CDR3 length equals 16 residues. Germline lookup yields CDR1 MNHNS and CDR2 SASEGT. The V end lost 1 base, the J end lost 10 bases, and 19 bases lay between the germline ends. The CDR3 region has the DNA TGTGCCAGCAGTGAAGGGGGGGGCGTAATGAAGGGAAAACTGTTTTTT. Protein product: CASSEGGGVMKGKLFF.

The chain joins TRBV2 to TRBJ1-5, with D unclear. The CDR3 runs 16 residues. Trimming took 7 bases from V and 1 from J, leaving 17 bases between them. Germline loops: CDR1 SNHLY, CDR2 FYNNEI. The CDR3 nucleotides are TGTGCCAGCAAAGATGGACGGGGAGGGAGCAATCAGCCCCAGCATTTT. Protein sequence: CASKDGRGGSNQPQHF.

The J gene is TRBJ1-2, the V gene TRBV28; 9 bases map to TRBD1. V was pared by 1 base and J by 0 bases, with 9 bases of the junction left unmatched. Germline values: CDR1 MDHEN, CDR2 SYDVKM. The CDR3 extends over 18 amino acids. The CDR3 is CASSLSLTGQGANYGYTF. CDR3 DNA: TGTGCCAGCAGTTTATCCCTCACGGGACAGGGCGCTAACTATGGCTACACCTTC.

The chain has TRBV7-8 and TRBJ2-7; tentatively, D is TRBD1 (5 bases). Germline V gene sequence: CDR1 SGHVS, CDR2 FQNEAQ. The germline V and J ends were trimmed by 5 bases and 2 bases, with 19 bases remaining between them. The CDR3 is made up of 16 amino acids. The CDR3 region is CASSLIKTDSPYEQYF. In DNA, the CDR3 is TGTGCCAGCAGCCTCATAAAGACTGACAGCCCCTACGAGCAGTACTTC. Full variable domain (rest looked up from reference TRBV7-8 and TRBJ2-7): GAGVSQSPRYKVAKRGQDVALRCDPISGHVSLFWYQQALGQGPEFLTYFQNEAQLDKSGLPSDRFFAERPEGSVSTLKIQRTQQEDSAVYLCASSLIKTDSPYEQYFGPGTRLTVT.

The CDR3 region has the DNA TGTGCCAGCAGTCGCAGGACTAGCGGGAGTAGTAACGAGCAGTACTTC. It codes for CASSRRTSGSSNEQYF. This sequence joins TRBV27 and TRBJ2-5; TRBD2 matches 13 bases. The assigned J gene may be wrong: the sequence end matches TRBJ2-7 better. Germline lookup yields CDR1 MNHEY and CDR2 SMNVEV (reference sequence). CDR3 length: 16 residues.

The V call is TRBV28, the J call TRBJ2-1; 9 nucleotides match TRBD2. The V gene's germline CDR1 is MDHEN and CDR2 SYDVKM. This CDR3 has 14 residues. V shed 7 bases and J 8 bases; nucleotides not matched to a gene: 9. Here the CDR3 DNA reads TGTGCCAGCATGAGGCCTAGCGGGACCTATGAGCAGTTCTTC. This encodes CASMRPSGTYEQFF.

The chain is built from TRBV4-1 and TRBJ1-4; D might be TRBD1 (5 bases). The CDR3 covers 17 residues. The germline V gene has CDR1 MGHRA and CDR2 YSYEKL. Trimming pared 1 base from V and 7 bases from J, leaving 19 bases between. CDR3 DNA sequence: TGCGCCAGCAGCCAAGGGCTGATGGCAGGGTCGGGTGAAAAACTGTTTTTT. It encodes CASSQGLMAGSGEKLFF.

The chain uses TRBV28 and TRBJ2-1, with TRBD1 as a possible D gene (6 bases). The CDR3 contains 17 residues. The V and J ends lost 8 bases and 8 bases respectively, with 28 bases between them. Germline V gene sequence: CDR1 MDHEN, CDR2 SYDVKM. The CDR3 reads CASFPSPLTGPSHEQFF. The CDR3 nucleotides are TGTGCCAGCTTCCCCTCCCCGTTGACAGGCCCTTCGCATGAGCAGTTCTTC.